Below are 30 T cell receptor beta chains sequenced from a single sample in a study of graft-versus-host responses after intestinal transplantation. These receptors have no known antigen. Repertoires were generated with immunoSEQ multiplex PCR, while TCRdb's copy carries only in-frame clones and drops some. Here the sample spans over 75,000 clones, 85% to 90% being singletons. This specimen was unstimulated CD4+ T cells sorted from spleen or lymph node cells, taken before intestinal transplant. The source is a human donor who received an intestinal transplant.

This chain links TRBV6-6 with TRBJ1-1, with TRBD1 as a possible D gene (6 bases). Trimming cost V 4 bases and J 8 bases, with 11 bases left between them. Germline V gene data show CDR1 as MNHNY and CDR2 as SVGAGI (reference sequence). The CDR3 runs to 12 residues. The CDR3 here is CASSSAGTEAFF. CDR3 DNA sequence: TGTGCCAGCAGTTCCGCCGGGACAGAAGCTTTCTTT.

The chain recombines TRBV7-8 with TRBJ2-7; 7 positions agree with TRBD1. Germline lookup yields CDR1 SGHVS and CDR2 FQNEAQ. With 1 base clipped from V and 2 bases from J, the junction kept 5 bases outside the gene matches. The CDR3 runs to 15 residues. The CDR3, as DNA: TGTGCCAGCAGCTTAGGTTACAGGGGCCCCTACGAGCAGTACTTC. Its protein product is CASSLGYRGPYEQYF.

The CDR3 here is CASSPRGRGVSGYTF. CDR3 DNA sequence: TGTGCCAGCAGCCCAAGGGGCAGGGGGGTGTCTGGCTACACCTTC. The rearrangement joins TRBV7-2 to TRBJ1-2; TRBD1 agrees at 7 bases. CDR3 length: 15 residues. V shed 5 bases, J shed 7 bases, and the junction held 13 bases outside the gene matches. Germline V gene lookup returns CDR1 SGHTA and CDR2 FQGNSA.

The chain recombines TRBV2 with TRBJ2-3, with D unresolved. V lost 6 bases and J lost 5, with 12 bases in between. Germline V gives CDR1 SNHLY, CDR2 FYNNEI. This CDR3 is built from 13 residues. The CDR3 nucleotides read TGTGCCAGCAGCGGCTCGGGTGGAGATACGCAGTATTTT. Protein product: CASSGSGGDTQYF.

The chain has TRBV5-4 and TRBJ2-1, with D perhaps matching TRBD1 (6 bases). V lost 0 bases and J lost 5, with 6 bases in between. CDR1 is SGHNT, CDR2 YYREEE, per germline (reference sequence). The CDR3 is 13 amino acids. This CDR3 reads CASSLDRDNEQFF. The CDR3 nucleotides are TGTGCCAGCAGCTTGGACAGGGACAATGAGCAGTTCTTC.

V is TRBV6-5 and J is TRBJ1-2; D perhaps matches TRBD1 (5 bases). This CDR3 is built from 15 residues. The V gene lost 0 bases and the J gene lost 0 bases, with 8 bases spanning the gap. The germline gives CDR1 MNHEY, CDR2 SVGAGI. The CDR3 nucleotides are TGTGCCAGCAGTTACTCGCGGGGGACTAACTATGGCTACACCTTC. Translating gives CASSYSRGTNYGYTF.

This chain joins TRBV10-2 and TRBJ1-1, with 10 bases fitting TRBD1. J lost 5 bases, V lost 7 bases, and 10 bases had no gene match. The CDR3 is made up of 15 amino acids. Germline CDR1 reads WSHSY; CDR2 reads SAAADI. CDR3 in amino acids: CASNQRDRGNTEAFF. CDR3 coding DNA: TGCGCCAGCAACCAAAGGGACAGGGGAAATACTGAAGCTTTCTTT.

The chain joins TRBV7-2 to TRBJ1-4; TRBD1 might be the D (5 bases). Trimming stripped 6 bases from V and 2 bases from J, with 10 bases between. The germline V gene encodes CDR1 SGHTA and CDR2 FQGNSA. The CDR3 has 14 residues. CDR3 amino acids: CASSRGGTNEKLFF. In nucleotides, the CDR3 is TGTGCCAGCAGTAGGGGAGGGACTAATGAAAAACTGTTTTTT.

The chain couples TRBV5-1 to TRBJ2-6; no clear D. Between the trimmed V and J ends, which lost 0 bases and 1 base, there was a span of 8 bases. The CDR3 spans 16 residues. Germline V gene sequence: CDR1 SGHRS, CDR2 YFSETQ. The CDR3 sequence: CASSLAVRSGANVLTF. As DNA, the CDR3 is TGCGCCAGCAGCTTGGCCGTCCGGTCTGGGGCCAACGTCCTGACTTTC.

The V and J genes are TRBV10-3 and TRBJ2-3; 9 bases align to TRBD2. There are 16 residues in the CDR3. J lost 1 base, V lost 2 bases, and 4 bases had no gene match. CDR1 is ENHRY and CDR2 is SYGVKD in the germline V gene. The DNA of the CDR3 is TGTGCCATCAGTGAGAGAGCGGGAGGTCGCACAGATACGCAGTATTTT. This encodes CAISERAGGRTDTQYF.

This chain links TRBV29-1 with TRBJ2-3; 14 bases agree with TRBD2. Trimming took 6 bases from V and 0 from J; bases not matched to a gene: 5. Germline V gene lookup returns CDR1 SQVTM and CDR2 ANQGSEA. The CDR3 length is 16 residues. This CDR3 reads CSVVGTSGGSTDTQYF. In nucleotides, the CDR3 is TGCAGCGTAGTCGGGACTAGCGGGGGCAGCACAGATACGCAGTATTTT.

This chain links TRBV28 with TRBJ2-1; 9 bases align to TRBD2. The V gene's germline CDR1 is MDHEN and CDR2 SYDVKM. With 3 bases clipped from V and 5 bases from J, the junction kept 8 bases outside the gene matches. This CDR3 has 16 residues. The CDR3 DNA reads TGTGCCAGCAGTTTTTTTGCGGGAGGGCCGCACAATGAGCAGTTCTTC. Its translation: CASSFFAGGPHNEQFF.

The V gene is TRBV7-6, the J gene TRBJ2-1, with 8 bases identical to TRBD2. Trimming took 2 bases from V and 5 from J; bases not matched to a gene: 5. The CDR3 is 15 residues long. The V gene's germline CDR1 is SGHVS and CDR2 FNYEAQ. The CDR3 loop is CASSLLGTRHNEQFF. Written as DNA, the CDR3 is TGTGCCAGCAGCTTATTGGGGACTAGGCACAATGAGCAGTTCTTC. The full variable domain, rest sourced from reference TRBV7-6 and TRBJ2-1, is GAGVSQSPRYKVTKRGQDVALRCDPISGHVSLYWYRQALGQGPEFLTYFNYEAQQDKSGLPNDRFSAERPEGSISTLTIQRTEQRDSAMYRCASSLLGTRHNEQFFGPGTRLTVL.

In this sample, this clone turned up once. This chain uses TRBV2 with TRBJ2-7, with 7 bases that match TRBD1. In germline, CDR1 is SNHLY, CDR2 FYNNEI. The CDR3 spans 13 residues. J gave up 0 bases and V 8 bases, and 4 bases lay outside the gene matches. The CDR3 sequence is CASLDRPSYEQYF. The CDR3 region has the DNA TGTGCCAGCCTGGACAGGCCCTCCTACGAGCAGTACTTC. Variable domain in full (rest from reference TRBV2 and TRBJ2-7): EPEVTQTPSHQVTQMGQEVILRCVPISNHLYFYWYRQILGQKVEFLVSFYNNEISEKSEIFDDQFSVERPDGSNFTLKIRSTKLEDSAMYFCASLDRPSYEQYFGPGTRLTVT.

This clone was counted once. The chain employs TRBV4-1 and TRBJ1-1, with D perhaps matching TRBD1 (5 bases). The germline gives CDR1 MGHRA, CDR2 YSYEKL. This CDR3 region has 15 residues. Trimming left V 4 bases short and J 1 base short, with 13 bases between. In DNA, the CDR3 is TGCGCCAGCAGCCTCCTTGATCAGGGGAACACTGAAGCTTTCTTT. It translates to CASSLLDQGNTEAFF.

V is TRBV10-2 and J is TRBJ1-5; 7 nucleotides agree with TRBD1. The CDR3 sequence is 13 residues long. The V gene's germline CDR1 is WSHSY and CDR2 SAAADI. Trimming took 6 bases from V and 4 from J; bases not matched to a gene: 3. CDR3 sequence: CASRGQTNQPQHF. The CDR3 region has the DNA TGCGCCAGCAGGGGACAGACTAATCAGCCCCAGCATTTT.

J is TRBJ2-5 and V is TRBV11-3, with D maybe TRBD2 (6 bases). Trimming stripped 0 bases from V and 4 bases from J, with 6 bases between. Germline values: CDR1 SGHNT, CDR2 YENEEA. The CDR3 is 13 residues long. DNA of the CDR3: TGTGCCAGCAGCTTAGACGGGGGAGAGACCCAGTACTTC. It is translated as CASSLDGGETQYF.

This clone was counted only a few times. The chain uses TRBV28 and TRBJ1-5, with a possible D match to TRBD1 (6 bases). Trimming removed 6 bases at V and 2 bases at J, with 14 bases between. Germline V gene lookup returns CDR1 MDHEN and CDR2 SYDVKM. The length of the CDR3 is 15 residues. The CDR3 nucleotides are TGTGCCAGCAGGTCACAGGGTGTTCGCAATCAGCCCCAGCATTTT. Residues: CASRSQGVRNQPQHF.

The chain has TRBV2 and TRBJ2-3; a weak D match, TRBD2 (6 bases). V was clipped by 1 base and J by 1 base, with 18 bases between them. Germline CDR1 and CDR2: SNHLY and FYNNEI. CDR3 length: 18 amino acids. The CDR3 spells CASSEGLVGPGGTDTQYF. CDR3 nucleotide sequence: TGTGCCAGCAGTGAAGGGTTGGTAGGTCCGGGGGGCACAGATACGCAGTATTTT.

V usage is TRBV28 and J usage is TRBJ2-3; 11 bases line up with TRBD2. V gave up 3 bases and J gave up 9 bases; unmatched junction bases: 11. Germline V gene data show CDR1 as MDHEN and CDR2 as SYDVKM. CDR3 length equals 16 residues. CDR3 nucleotide sequence: TGTGCCAGCAGTTTGTTAGCGGGGGGGCCTGCAGGGACGCAGTATTTT. Translating it yields CASSLLAGGPAGTQYF.

This chain links TRBV5-6 with TRBJ1-5, with D perhaps matching TRBD1 (6 bases). Germline values: CDR1 SGHDT, CDR2 YYEEEE. This CDR3 has 15 amino acids. With 1 base removed from V and 4 bases from J, the gap between germline ends came to 12 bases. CDR3 DNA sequence: TGTGCCAGCAGCTTGTGGACAGCGTTAAATCAGCCCCAGCATTTT. The encoded protein is CASSLWTALNQPQHF.

The J gene is TRBJ2-1, the V gene TRBV14, with 8 bases that match TRBD2. Unmatched junction bases numbered 4, after V lost 8 bases and J lost 4 bases. Germline V gene sequence: CDR1 SGHDN, CDR2 FVKESK. The CDR3 contains 13 residues. The DNA of the CDR3 is TGTGCCAGCGCCAGCGGGAGTTACAATGAGCAGTTCTTC. This sequence encodes CASASGSYNEQFF.

This clone was recorded once. The CDR3 here is CASSRQGASNQPQHF. The CDR3 coding sequence is TGTGCCAGCAGTCGACAGGGTGCTAGCAATCAGCCCCAGCATTTT. This chain links TRBV2 with TRBJ1-5, with 7 bases identical to TRBD1. Germline CDR1 and CDR2: SNHLY and FYNNEI. The CDR3 consists of 15 residues. J lost 0 bases, V lost 5 bases, and 4 bases had no gene match. The variable domain in full, with the rest retrieved from reference TRBV2 and TRBJ1-5, is EPEVTQTPSHQVTQMGQEVILRCVPISNHLYFYWYRQILGQKVEFLVSFYNNEISEKSEIFDDQFSVERPDGSNFTLKIRSTKLEDSAMYFCASSRQGASNQPQHFGDGTRLSIL.

The V gene is TRBV28, the J gene TRBJ1-4, with D possibly being TRBD1 (5 bases). The CDR3 sequence is 14 residues long. The V gene lost 6 bases and the J gene lost 4 bases, with 12 bases spanning the gap. The germline V gene has CDR1 MDHEN and CDR2 SYDVKM. The CDR3: CASSMGGNNEKLFF. CDR3 bases: TGTGCCAGCAGCATGGGGGGAAATAATGAAAAACTGTTTTTT.

The chain has TRBV28 and TRBJ2-1; 11 positions match TRBD1. After removal of 7 bases from V and 0 bases from J, the junction contained 8 bases not matched to a gene. This CDR3 region has 17 residues. Germline loops: CDR1 MDHEN, CDR2 SYDVKM. CDR3 nucleotides: TGTGCCAGCACAGAAACGGGGACAGGGGGCTCCTACAATGAGCAGTTCTTC. This sequence encodes CASTETGTGGSYNEQFF.

This clone has only one observation. The chain couples TRBV6-1 to TRBJ1-5, with D possibly TRBD1 on 6 matching bases. The CDR3 loop spans 13 amino acids. The V gene lost 7 bases and the J gene lost 5 bases, with 12 bases spanning the gap. The V gene's germline CDR1 is MNHNS and CDR2 SASEGT. The CDR3 nucleotides are TGTGCCAGCAAACGGACAGCGCATCAGCCCCAGCATTTT. Amino acids: CASKRTAHQPQHF.

V usage is TRBV6-1 and J usage is TRBJ1-5, with a weak D call TRBD1 (5 bases). Trimming stripped 1 base from V and 0 bases from J, with 10 bases between. This CDR3 comprises 16 residues. The germline V gene has CDR1 MNHNS and CDR2 SASEGT. The CDR3, as DNA: TGTGCCAGCAGTGAAGGGGCAGGGTATAGCAATCAGCCCCAGCATTTT. Protein sequence: CASSEGAGYSNQPQHF.

V gene TRBV5-1 combines with J gene TRBJ2-7; D perhaps matches TRBD2 (6 bases). The CDR3 totals 14 residues. Trimming took 5 bases from V and 5 from J, leaving 17 bases between them. The germline V gene has CDR1 SGHRS and CDR2 YFSETQ. In DNA, the CDR3 is TGCGCCAGCAGTAAGGTCGGCGGGGTCGACGAGCAGTACTTC. Its translation is CASSKVGGVDEQYF.

This clone was observed a single time. V is TRBV18 and J is TRBJ2-3, with TRBD1 matching 8 bases. V trimming: 0 bases; J trimming: 3 bases; junction bases outside the gene matches: 5. Germline CDR1 and CDR2: KGHSH and LQKENI. The CDR3 has 16 residues. The CDR3 spells CASSPPPGTGTDTQYF. The CDR3 nucleotides read TGTGCCAGCTCACCACCCCCCGGGACAGGTACAGATACGCAGTATTTT. Complete variable domain (other parts from reference TRBV18 and TRBJ2-3): NAGVMQNPRHLVRRRGQEARLRCSPMKGHSHVYWYRQLPEEGLKFMVYLQKENIIDESGMPKERFSAEFPKEGPSILRIQQVVRGDSAAYFCASSPPPGTGTDTQYFGPGTRLTVL.

The chain employs TRBV27 and TRBJ2-1; D possibly corresponds to TRBD2 (5 bases). Germline CDR1 is MNHEY and CDR2 is SMNVEV (reference sequence). This CDR3 spans 15 amino acids. V was shortened by 2 bases and J by 0 bases, with 8 bases between the two germline ends. The CDR3 DNA reads as TGTGCCAGCAGTTTACGAGCGGACTCCTACAATGAGCAGTTCTTC. Translating it yields CASSLRADSYNEQFF.